These 5 T cell receptor beta chains originate from one sample sequenced in a study of naive and memory T cell subsets (dated by TCRdb to 2016 to 2017). Libraries were constructed by UMI-ligation and nested PCR. Sequencing was carried out with an Illumina MiSeq. The beta constant-region primer was an equimolar mix of two oligonucleotides covering both TRBC1 and TRBC2. Four rounds of PCR, combining the SP2 primer with nested alpha and beta constant-region primers, were used to amplify the ligated cDNA. In TCRdb, the public reads were trimmed at Q25 with fastp and aligned with MiXCR, with productive beta chains retained. Rows matching on CDR3 protein sequence are summarized as one entry with the most common DNA and genes. The sample table holds approximately 16,000 distinct CDR3 sequences, of which around 10% were seen once. The ten largest clones represent 20% to 25% of the sample. Sequencing was carried out using central memory CD8+ T cells from blood. The sample's cell subset or site label, in plain terms: central memory, CD45RA- CD27+. These receptors were taken from a human donor in good health.

This clonotype was recorded many times. The chain joins TRBV7-2 to TRBJ2-5; 9 bases align to TRBD2. The CDR3 spans 15 residues. The ends lost 5 bases at V and 5 bases at J; junction bases unmatched: 9. CDR1 and CDR2 from the germline V gene are SGHTA and FQGNSA. The CDR3 reads CASSPRLADSETQYF. The CDR3 DNA sequence: TGTGCCAGCAGCCCTCGACTAGCGGATTCGGAGACCCAGTACTTC.

The chain recombines TRBV9 with TRBJ1-2; D uncertain. In germline, CDR1 is SGDLS, CDR2 YYNGEE. This CDR3 is 13 amino acids long. The V gene lost 1 base and the J gene lost 8 bases, with 12 bases spanning the gap. CDR3 bases: TGTGCCAGCAGCGTATCCATAAAGAGCGGCTACACCTTC. Protein sequence: CASSVSIKSGYTF.

The rearrangement joins TRBV27 to TRBJ1-5; perhaps TRBD1 as D (5 bases). This CDR3 has 14 amino acids. The germline gives CDR1 MNHEY, CDR2 SMNVEV (reference sequence). Between the trimmed V and J ends, which lost 2 bases and 3 bases, there was a span of 8 bases. The CDR3 spells CASSLRQINQPQHF. The CDR3, as DNA: TGTGCCAGCAGTTTACGACAGATCAATCAGCCCCAGCATTTT.

The rearrangement joins TRBV6-2 or TRBV6-3 to TRBJ2-1; TRBD1 or TRBD2 may be the D gene (5 bases each). CDR1 and CDR2 (germline): MNHEY, SVGEGT. Trimming took 4 bases from V and 0 from J, leaving 10 bases between them. CDR3 length: 15 amino acids. The CDR3 reads CASSSVGTSYNEQFF. CDR3 nucleotide sequence: TGTGCCAGCAGTTCTGTGGGGACCTCCTACAATGAGCAGTTCTTC.

This clonotype has a handful of counts. The chain has TRBV14 and TRBJ1-5; D unresolved. Germline V gene sequence: CDR1 SGHDN, CDR2 FVKESK. The CDR3 has 10 amino acids. This chain's CDR3 is CGEGDQPQHF. The CDR3 DNA follows: TGTGGGGAGGGAGACCAGCCCCAGCATTTT.